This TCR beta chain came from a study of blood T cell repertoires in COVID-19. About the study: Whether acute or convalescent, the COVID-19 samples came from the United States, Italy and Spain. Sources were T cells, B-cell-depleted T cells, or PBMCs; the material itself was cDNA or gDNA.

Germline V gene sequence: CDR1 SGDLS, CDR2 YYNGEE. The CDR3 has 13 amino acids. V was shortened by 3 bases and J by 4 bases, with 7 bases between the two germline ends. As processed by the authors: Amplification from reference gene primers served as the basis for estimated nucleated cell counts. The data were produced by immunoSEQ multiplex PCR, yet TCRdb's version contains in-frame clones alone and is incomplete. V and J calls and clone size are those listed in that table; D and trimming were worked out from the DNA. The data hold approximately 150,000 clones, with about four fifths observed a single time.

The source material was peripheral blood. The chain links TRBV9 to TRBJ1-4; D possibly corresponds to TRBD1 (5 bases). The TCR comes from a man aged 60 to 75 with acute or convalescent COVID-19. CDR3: CASSGGVNEKLFF. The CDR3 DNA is TGTGCCAGCAGCGGGGGGGTTAATGAAAAACTGTTTTTT.